Sequencing of this TCR beta chain was carried out in a study of cytomegalovirus exposure and HLA in healthy donors. CDR3 length equals 12 residues. J lost 8 bases, V lost 4 bases, and 2 bases had no gene match. Germline V gives CDR1 SGHRS, CDR2 YFSETQ. This clone was detected once. 13 Jbeta primers and 60 Vbeta primers were used for the PCR. Sequencing was performed with immunoSEQ multiplex PCR; in TCRdb, only in-frame clones are kept and a portion is missing. This repertoire shows 140,000 to 150,000 clones, 60% to 80% found once; its top ten account for roughly 4.2%. The clonotype comes from a male donor in good health and CMV-seronegative. Sequencing input: PBMCs. The gene calls are TRBV5-1 and TRBJ1-4; TRBD1 matches at 7 bases. The CDR3 DNA follows: TGCGCCAGCAGCGAACAGGGGGAAAAACTGTTTTTT. This gives the protein CASSEQGEKLFF.